The table lists the clone carrying this TCR beta chain with a count of one. This sample was taken from a study of shared clonotypes between healthy human individuals. Clones were read by immunoSEQ multiplex PCR, and TCRdb kept only the in-frame ones, dropping some. The data contain about 2.4 million clones, 90% to 95% of them singletons. The V gene's germline CDR1 is GTSNPN and CDR2 SVGIG (reference sequence). This CDR3 has 19 amino acids. V dropped 3 bases and J dropped 0 bases, with 25 bases sitting between them. The sample was naive CD4+ T cells from PBMCs. The subset denotes: CD45RA+ positively selected. The rearrangement joins TRBV30 to TRBJ2-3, with D possibly being TRBD2 (6 bases). This TCR came from a man in his late teens or twenties in good health. Some clones in this sample may be carry-over from other donors' samples. Here the CDR3 DNA reads TGTGCCTGGAGCGGGGAAGGAGCGGGCCCTCCTACTAGCACAGATACGCAGTATTTT. This encodes CAWSGEGAGPPTSTDTQYF.